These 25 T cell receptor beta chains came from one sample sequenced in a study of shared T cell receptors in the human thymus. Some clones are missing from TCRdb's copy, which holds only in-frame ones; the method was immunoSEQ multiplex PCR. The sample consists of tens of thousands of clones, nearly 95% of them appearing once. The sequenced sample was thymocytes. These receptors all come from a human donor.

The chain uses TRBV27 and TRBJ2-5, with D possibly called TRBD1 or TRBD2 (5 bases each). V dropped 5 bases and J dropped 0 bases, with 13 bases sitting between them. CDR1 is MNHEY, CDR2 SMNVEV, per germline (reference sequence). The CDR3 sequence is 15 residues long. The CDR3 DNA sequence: TGTGCCAGCAGTATACAACCGGGACACCAAGAGACCCAGTACTTC. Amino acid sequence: CASSIQPGHQETQYF.

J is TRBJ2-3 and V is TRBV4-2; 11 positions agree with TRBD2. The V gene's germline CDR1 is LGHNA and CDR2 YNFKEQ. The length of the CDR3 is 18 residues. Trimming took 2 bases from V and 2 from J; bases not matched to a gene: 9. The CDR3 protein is CASSQLGLAADPTDTQYF. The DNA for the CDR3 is TGTGCCAGCAGCCAATTGGGACTAGCGGCAGATCCCACAGATACGCAGTATTTT.

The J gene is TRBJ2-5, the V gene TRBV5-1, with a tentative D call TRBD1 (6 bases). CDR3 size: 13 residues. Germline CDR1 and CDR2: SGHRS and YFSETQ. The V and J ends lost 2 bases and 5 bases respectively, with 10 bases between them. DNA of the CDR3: TGCGCCAGCAGCTTCGACAGGTTTGAGACCCAGTACTTC. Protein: CASSFDRFETQYF.

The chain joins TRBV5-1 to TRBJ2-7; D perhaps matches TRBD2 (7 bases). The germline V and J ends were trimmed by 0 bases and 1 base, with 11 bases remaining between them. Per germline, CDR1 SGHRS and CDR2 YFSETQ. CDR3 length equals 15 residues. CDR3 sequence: CASSLVGGPSYEQYF. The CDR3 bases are TGCGCCAGCAGCTTGGTCGGGGGGCCTTCCTACGAGCAGTACTTC.

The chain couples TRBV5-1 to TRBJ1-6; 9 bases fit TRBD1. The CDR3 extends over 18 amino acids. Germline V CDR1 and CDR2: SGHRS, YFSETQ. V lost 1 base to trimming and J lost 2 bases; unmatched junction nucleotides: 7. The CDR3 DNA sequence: TGCGCCAGCAGCTTGAATTGGGACAGGGATACCTATAATTCACCCCTCCACTTT. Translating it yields CASSLNWDRDTYNSPLHF.

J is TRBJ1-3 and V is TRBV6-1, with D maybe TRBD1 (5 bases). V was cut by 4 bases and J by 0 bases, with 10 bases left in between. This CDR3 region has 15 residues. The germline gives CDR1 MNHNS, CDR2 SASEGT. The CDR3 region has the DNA TGTGCCAGCAGTGGGGGGGAACCCTCTGGAAACACCATATATTTT. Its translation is CASSGGEPSGNTIYF.

For the CDR3, the DNA is TGTGCCAGCAGTGCGGCAAGGCCAAGAGAGACCCAGTACTTC. It encodes CASSAARPRETQYF. This rearrangement joins TRBV6-1 to TRBJ2-5; D is uncertain. The ends were cut back, 4 bases at V and 4 bases at J, with 13 bases in the middle. CDR3 length: 14 residues. Germline lookup yields CDR1 MNHNS and CDR2 SASEGT.

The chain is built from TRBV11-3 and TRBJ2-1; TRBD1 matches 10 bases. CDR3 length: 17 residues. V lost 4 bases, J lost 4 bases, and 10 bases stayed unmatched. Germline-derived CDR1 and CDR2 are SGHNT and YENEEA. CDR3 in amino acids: CASSSSGTGVSYNEQFF. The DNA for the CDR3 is TGTGCCAGCAGCTCATCCGGGACAGGGGTCTCTTACAATGAGCAGTTCTTC.

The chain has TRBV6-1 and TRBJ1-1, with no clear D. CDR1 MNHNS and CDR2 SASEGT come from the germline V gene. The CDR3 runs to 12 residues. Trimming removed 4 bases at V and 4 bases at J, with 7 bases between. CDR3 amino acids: CASSVVVTEAFF. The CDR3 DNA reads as TGTGCCAGCAGTGTTGTAGTCACTGAAGCTTTCTTT.

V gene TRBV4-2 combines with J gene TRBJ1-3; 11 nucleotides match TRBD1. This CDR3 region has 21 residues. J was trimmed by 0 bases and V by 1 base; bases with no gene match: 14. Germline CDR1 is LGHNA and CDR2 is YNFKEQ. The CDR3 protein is CASSQVGQGAVPPSSGNTIYF. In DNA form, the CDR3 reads TGTGCCAGCAGCCAAGTAGGACAGGGGGCAGTTCCCCCATCCTCTGGAAACACCATATATTTT.

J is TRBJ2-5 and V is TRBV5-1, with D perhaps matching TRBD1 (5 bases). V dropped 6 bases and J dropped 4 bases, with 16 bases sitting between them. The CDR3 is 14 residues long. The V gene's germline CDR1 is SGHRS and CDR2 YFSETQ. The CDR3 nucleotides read TGCGCCAGCACCCAGCAGGGCGGACGAGAGACCCAGTACTTC. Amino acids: CASTQQGGRETQYF.

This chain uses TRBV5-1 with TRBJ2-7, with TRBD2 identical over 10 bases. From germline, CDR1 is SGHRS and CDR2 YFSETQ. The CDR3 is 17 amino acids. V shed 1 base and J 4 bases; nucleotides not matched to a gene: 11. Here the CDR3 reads CASSLFDSGGRQYEQYF. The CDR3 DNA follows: TGCGCCAGCAGCTTGTTTGATAGCGGGGGGCGCCAGTACGAGCAGTACTTC.

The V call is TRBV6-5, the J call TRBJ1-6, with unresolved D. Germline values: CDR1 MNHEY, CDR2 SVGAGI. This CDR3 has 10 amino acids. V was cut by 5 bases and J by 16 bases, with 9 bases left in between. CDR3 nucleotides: TGTGCCAGCAGTGAAATGGCTCTCCACTTT. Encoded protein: CASSEMALHF.

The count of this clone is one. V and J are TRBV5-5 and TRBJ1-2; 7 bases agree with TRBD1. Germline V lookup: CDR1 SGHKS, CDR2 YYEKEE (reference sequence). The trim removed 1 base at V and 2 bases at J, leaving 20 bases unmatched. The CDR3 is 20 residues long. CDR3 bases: TGTGCCAGCAGCTTGCCCCAAATAGCCCCGACAGGGATTTCGAACTATGGCTACACCTTC. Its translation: CASSLPQIAPTGISNYGYTF. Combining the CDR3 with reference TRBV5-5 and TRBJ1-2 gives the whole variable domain DAGVTQSPTHLIKTRGQQVTLRCSPISGHKSVSWYQQVLGQGPQFIFQYYEKEERGRGNFPDRFSARQFPNYSSELNVNALLLGDSALYLCASSLPQIAPTGISNYGYTFGSGTRLTVV.

The CDR3 DNA reads TGTGCCAGCAGCAGGAGCGGGGGGTACTACGAGCAGTACTTC. It specifies CASSRSGGYYEQYF. J is TRBJ2-7 and V is TRBV9, with 9 positions matching TRBD2. This CDR3 comprises 14 residues. CDR1 SGDLS and CDR2 YYNGEE come from the germline V gene. Trimming removed 4 bases from V and 3 bases from J; junction bases left unmatched: 5. Using reference TRBV9 and TRBJ2-7 for the parts outside the CDR3, the full variable domain is DSGVTQTPKHLITATGQRVTLRCSPRSGDLSVYWYQQSLDQGLQFLIQYYNGEERAKGNILERFSAQQFPDLHSELNLSSLELGDSALYFCASSRSGGYYEQYFGPGTRLTVT.

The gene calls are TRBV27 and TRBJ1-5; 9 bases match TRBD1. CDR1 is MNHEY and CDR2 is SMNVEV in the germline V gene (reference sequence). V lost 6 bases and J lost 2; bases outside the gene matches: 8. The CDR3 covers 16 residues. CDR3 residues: CASSHKQGARNQPQHF. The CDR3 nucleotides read TGTGCCAGCAGCCACAAACAGGGGGCCCGCAATCAGCCCCAGCATTTT.

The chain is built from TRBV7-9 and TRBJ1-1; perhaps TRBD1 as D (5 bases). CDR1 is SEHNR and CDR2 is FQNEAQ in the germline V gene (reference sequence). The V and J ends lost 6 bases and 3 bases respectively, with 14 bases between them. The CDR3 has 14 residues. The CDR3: CASRVQGRDTEAFF. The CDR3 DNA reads TGTGCCAGCAGAGTGCAGGGTAGGGACACTGAAGCTTTCTTT.

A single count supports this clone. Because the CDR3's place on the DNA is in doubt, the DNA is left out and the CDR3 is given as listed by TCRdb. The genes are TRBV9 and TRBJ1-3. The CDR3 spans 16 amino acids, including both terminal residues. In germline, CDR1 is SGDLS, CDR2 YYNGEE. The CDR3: CASSVFGSGGGNTIYF.

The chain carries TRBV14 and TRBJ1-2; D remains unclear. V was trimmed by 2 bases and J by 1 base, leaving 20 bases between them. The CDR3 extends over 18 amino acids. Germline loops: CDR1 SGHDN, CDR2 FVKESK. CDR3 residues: CASSQHDFGEKFNYGYTF. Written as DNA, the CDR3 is TGTGCCAGCAGCCAACACGATTTTGGGGAGAAATTTAACTATGGCTACACCTTC.

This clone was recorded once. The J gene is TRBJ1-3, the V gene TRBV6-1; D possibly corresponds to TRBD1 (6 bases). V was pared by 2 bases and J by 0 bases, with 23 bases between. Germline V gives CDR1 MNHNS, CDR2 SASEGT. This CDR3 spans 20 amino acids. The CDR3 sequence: CASSEPPKDSDDHSGNTIYF. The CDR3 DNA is TGTGCCAGCAGTGAACCCCCGAAGGACAGCGACGACCACTCTGGAAACACCATATATTTT.

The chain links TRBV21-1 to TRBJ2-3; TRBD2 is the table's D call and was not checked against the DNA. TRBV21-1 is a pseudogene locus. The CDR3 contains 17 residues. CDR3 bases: TGTGCCAGCAGCACCCCAGGTGGGCGGGGGGGCCCAGATACGCAGTATTTT. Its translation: CASSTPGGRGGPDTQYF.

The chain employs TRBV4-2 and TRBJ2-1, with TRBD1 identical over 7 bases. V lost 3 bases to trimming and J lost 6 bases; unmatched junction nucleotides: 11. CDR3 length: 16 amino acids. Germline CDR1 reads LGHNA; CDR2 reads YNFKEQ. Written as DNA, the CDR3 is TGTGCCAGCAGCCATGATCCGGGACAGATTAGCAATGAGCAGTTCTTC. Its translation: CASSHDPGQISNEQFF.

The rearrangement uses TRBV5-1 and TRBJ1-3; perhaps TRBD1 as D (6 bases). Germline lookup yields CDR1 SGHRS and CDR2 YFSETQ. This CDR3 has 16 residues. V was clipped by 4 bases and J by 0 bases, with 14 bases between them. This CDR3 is CASSLQGPSSGNTIYF. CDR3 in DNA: TGCGCCAGCAGCCTACAGGGTCCCTCCTCTGGAAACACCATATATTTT.

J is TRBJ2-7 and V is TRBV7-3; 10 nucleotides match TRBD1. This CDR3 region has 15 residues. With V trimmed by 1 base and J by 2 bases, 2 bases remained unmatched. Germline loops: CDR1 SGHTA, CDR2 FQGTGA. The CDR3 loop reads CASSLRGTGAYEQYF. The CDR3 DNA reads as TGTGCCAGCAGCTTAAGGGGGACAGGGGCCTACGAGCAGTACTTC. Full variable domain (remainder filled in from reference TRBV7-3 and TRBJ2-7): GAGVSQTPSNKVTEKGKYVELRCDPISGHTALYWYRQSLGQGPEFLIYFQGTGAADDSGLPNDRFFAVRPEGSVSTLKIQRTERGDSAVYLCASSLRGTGAYEQYFGPGTRLTVT.

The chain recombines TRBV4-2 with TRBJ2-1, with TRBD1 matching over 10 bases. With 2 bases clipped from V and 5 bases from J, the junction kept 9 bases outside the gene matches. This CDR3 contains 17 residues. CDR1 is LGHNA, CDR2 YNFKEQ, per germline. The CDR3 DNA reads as TGTGCCAGCAGCCAAAAACCCTTGGACAGGGGGAACAATGAGCAGTTCTTC. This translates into CASSQKPLDRGNNEQFF.